The 10 T cell receptor gamma chains given below trace back to one sample, sequenced in a study of gamma-delta chains in newborns, infants, children. TCRdb ran CATT on the reads. The repertoire includes about 3,700 gamma-chain clones, around 61% of them detected once, and 15% to 20% sits in the top ten. Sequenced input: blood. The receptors stem from a child who was a newborn, infant or young child, either healthy, febrile or measles-vaccinated (not recorded which).

For this clone: The sample contains more than one DNA sequence encoding this CDR3. The chain couples TRGV4 to TRGJ1 or TRGJ2. In the absence of a J gene in TCRdb, the DNA was matched to germline to assign it here. From germline, CDR1 is EGSTGY and CDR2 YDSYTSSV. Unmatched junction bases numbered 3, after V lost 0 bases and J lost 4 bases. The CDR3 runs 13 residues. CDR3 nucleotides: TGTGCCACCTGGGATGGGCCCTATTATAAGAAACTCTTT. Translated, it gives CATWDGPYYKKLF.

The chain links TRGV4 to TRGJP2. The J gene, left out of TCRdb, was set here by checking the DNA against germline. V gave up 3 bases and J gave up 0 bases; unmatched junction bases: 7. The V gene's germline CDR1 is EGSTGY and CDR2 YDSYTSSV. The CDR3 is 16 residues long. The CDR3 DNA sequence: TGTGCCACCTGGGATTTCAGATATAGTAGTGATTGGATCAAGACGTTT. It encodes CATWDFRYSSDWIKTF.

The CDR3 sequence: CATWDGLGNKKLF. CDR3 nucleotides: TGTGCCACCTGGGACGGGCTAGGGAATAAGAAACTCTTT. This rearrangement joins TRGV2 to TRGJ1 or TRGJ2. No J segment appears in TCRdb, so it was assigned here by matching the sequence to germline. The CDR3 contains 13 residues. J lost 8 bases, V lost 0 bases, and 7 bases had no gene match. Germline lookup yields CDR1 EGSNGY and CDR2 YDSYNSKV.

The chain recombines TRGV8 with TRGJ1 or TRGJ2. In germline, CDR1 is VENAVY, CDR2 YDSYNSRV. The CDR3 has 13 amino acids. Trimming cost V 1 base and J 11 bases; bases outside gene matches: 11. As DNA, the CDR3 is TGTGCCACCTGGGATAGACTTACCCCAGAGAAACTCTTT. Its translation: CATWDRLTPEKLF.

This clone was observed a few times. Sequence at one end of the junction differs from germline and may be a read error. The chain carries TRGV2 and TRGJ1 or TRGJ2. The length of the CDR3 is 13 residues. The germline gives CDR1 EGSNGY, CDR2 YDSYNSKV. The CDR3 region is CATWDGSYCKKLF. In DNA form, the CDR3 reads TGTGCCACCTGGGACGGTTCTTATTGTAAGAAACTCTTT.

V gene TRGV9 combines with J gene TRGJP. TCRdb records no J gene; here it was assigned by comparing the DNA to germline. The CDR3 is 17 amino acids. V trimming: 0 bases; J trimming: 7 bases; junction bases outside the gene matches: 6. Germline V lookup: CDR1 GITISATS, CDR2 ISYDGTV (reference sequence). For the CDR3, the DNA is TGTGCCTTGTGGGAGGTGACTGTCGAGTTGGGCAAAAAAATCAAGGTATTT. It specifies CALWEVTVELGKKIKVF.

J is TRGJ1 or TRGJ2 and V is TRGV5. TCRdb gives no J gene; it was assigned here by matching the DNA to germline. Trimming removed 0 bases from V and 0 bases from J; junction bases left unmatched: 2. The germline V gene encodes CDR1 VINAFY and CDR2 YDVSNSKD. The CDR3 runs to 14 residues. Here the CDR3 DNA reads TGTGCCACCTGGGACAGGGAGAATTATTATAAGAAACTCTTT. Amino acids: CATWDRENYYKKLF.

Concerning this clone: This could be a read error, since a much larger clone is one nucleotide away. This specimen includes other DNA sequences encoding the same CDR3. This rearrangement joins TRGV9 to TRGJP. In the absence of a J gene in TCRdb, the DNA was matched to germline to assign it here. Losses at the gene ends were 0 bases for V and 3 bases for J; bases not matched to a gene: 2. CDR3 size: 17 residues. From germline, CDR1 is GITISATS and CDR2 ISYDGTV (reference sequence). DNA of the CDR3: TGTGCCTTGTGGGAGGTGCCGCAAGAGTTGGGCAAAAAAATCAAGGTATTT. Translated, it gives CALWEVPQELGKKIKVF.

The J gene is TRGJP1, the V gene TRGV9. The J gene comes from matching the DNA to germline here; TCRdb lacks it. The CDR3 covers 15 residues. From germline, CDR1 is GITISATS and CDR2 ISYDGTV (reference sequence). V dropped 0 bases and J dropped 4; count of bases not matched to a gene: 5. CDR3 nucleotide sequence: TGTGCCTTGTGGGAGGTGTATTTCACTGGTTGGTTCAAGATATTT. Protein sequence: CALWEVYFTGWFKIF.

Comments on this clone: Other DNA sequences in the same sample also yield this CDR3. The rearrangement joins TRGV9 to TRGJP. The J gene was not available in TCRdb and was assigned here by matching the DNA to germline segments. The length of the CDR3 is 16 residues. The J segment lost 4 bases and the V segment lost 3 bases, leaving 3 bases of the junction unmatched. CDR1 GITISATS and CDR2 ISYDGTV come from the germline V gene (reference sequence). The CDR3 region is CALWEKQELGKKIKVF. CDR3 DNA: TGTGCCTTGTGGGAGAAACAAGAGTTGGGCAAAAAAATCAAGGTATTT.